This T cell receptor (beta chain) is from a study of PD-1 blockade in classical Hodgkin lymphoma. As to time point: cycle 4 day 1 (C4D1), after 5 to 7 weeks of nivolumab. Every patient was affected by relapse after autologous stem cell transplantation, while exposure to brentuximab vedotin was not uniform. Libraries were prepared by immunoSEQ multiplex PCR; TCRdb keeps only in-frame clonotypes and omits some of them. Counted here are 23,000 or so clones, about 80% occurring once; the ten biggest clones make up 22%. This TCR was sampled from a human donor with classical Hodgkin lymphoma. The sequencing used peripheral blood mononuclear cells (PBMCs), collected before the fourth cycle of nivolumab.

CDR3 residues: CASSETGGMGGYTF. The CDR3 DNA reads TGTGCCAGCAGCGAGACCGGAGGGATGGGGGGCTACACCTTC. The chain joins TRBV7-3 to TRBJ1-2; D is undetermined. CDR3 size: 14 residues. V was shortened by 5 bases and J by 8 bases, with 18 bases between the two germline ends. Germline CDR1 reads SGHTA; CDR2 reads FQGTGA.